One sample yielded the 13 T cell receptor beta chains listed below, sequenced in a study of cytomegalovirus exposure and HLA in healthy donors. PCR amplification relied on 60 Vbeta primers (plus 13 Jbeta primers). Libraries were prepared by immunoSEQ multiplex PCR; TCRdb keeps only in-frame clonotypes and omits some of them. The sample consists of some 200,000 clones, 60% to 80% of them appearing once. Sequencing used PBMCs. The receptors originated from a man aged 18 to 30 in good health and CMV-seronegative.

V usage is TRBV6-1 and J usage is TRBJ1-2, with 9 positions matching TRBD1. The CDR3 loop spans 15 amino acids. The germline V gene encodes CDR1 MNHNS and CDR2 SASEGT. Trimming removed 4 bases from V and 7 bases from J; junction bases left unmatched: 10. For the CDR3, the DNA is TGTGCCAGCAGTGGAACGACGACAGGGGGAACTGGCTACACCTTC. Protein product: CASSGTTTGGTGYTF.

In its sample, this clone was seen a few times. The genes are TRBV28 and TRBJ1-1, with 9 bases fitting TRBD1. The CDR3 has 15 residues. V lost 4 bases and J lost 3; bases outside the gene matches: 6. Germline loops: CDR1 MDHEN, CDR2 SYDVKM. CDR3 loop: CASSSPTGGDTEAFF. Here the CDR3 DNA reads TGTGCCAGCAGTTCTCCGACAGGGGGGGACACTGAAGCTTTCTTT.

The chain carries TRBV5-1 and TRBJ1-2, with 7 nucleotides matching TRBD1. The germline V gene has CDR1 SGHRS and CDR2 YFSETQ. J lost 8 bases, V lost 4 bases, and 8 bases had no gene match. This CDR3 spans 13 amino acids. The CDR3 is CASSRDRDEGYTF. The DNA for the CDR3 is TGCGCCAGCAGCCGTGACAGGGACGAAGGCTACACCTTC.

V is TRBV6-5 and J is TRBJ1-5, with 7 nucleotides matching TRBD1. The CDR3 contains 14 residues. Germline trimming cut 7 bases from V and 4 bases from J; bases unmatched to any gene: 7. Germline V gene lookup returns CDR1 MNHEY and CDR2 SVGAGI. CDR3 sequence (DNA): TGTGCCAGCACCCCTTCAGGGGGAAATCAGCCCCAGCATTTT. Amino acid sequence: CASTPSGGNQPQHF.

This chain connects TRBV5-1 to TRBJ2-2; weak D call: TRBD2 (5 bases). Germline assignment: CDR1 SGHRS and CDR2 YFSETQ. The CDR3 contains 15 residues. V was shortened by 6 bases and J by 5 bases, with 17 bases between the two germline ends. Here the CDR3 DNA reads TGCGCCAGCAACTACGGGATTAGGGAAACCGGGGAGCTGTTTTTT. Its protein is CASNYGIRETGELFF.

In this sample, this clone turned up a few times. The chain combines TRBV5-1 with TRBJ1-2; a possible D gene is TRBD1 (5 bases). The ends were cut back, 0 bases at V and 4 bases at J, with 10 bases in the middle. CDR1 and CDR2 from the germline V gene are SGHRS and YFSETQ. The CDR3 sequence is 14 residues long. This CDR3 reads CASSLGGVAYGYTF. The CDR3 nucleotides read TGCGCCAGCAGCTTGGGGGGGGTTGCCTATGGCTACACCTTC. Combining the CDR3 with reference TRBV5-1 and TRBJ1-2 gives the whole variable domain KAGVTQTPRYLIKTRGQQVTLSCSPISGHRSVSWYQQTPGQGLQFLFEYFSETQRNKGNFPGRFSGRQFSNSRSEMNVSTLELGDSALYLCASSLGGVAYGYTFGSGTRLTVV.

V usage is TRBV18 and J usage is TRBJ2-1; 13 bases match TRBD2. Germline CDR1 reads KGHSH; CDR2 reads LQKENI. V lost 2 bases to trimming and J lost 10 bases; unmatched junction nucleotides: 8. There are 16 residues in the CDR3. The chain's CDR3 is CASSPSTSGGAGEQFF. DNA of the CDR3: TGTGCCAGCTCACCAAGCACTAGCGGGGGGGCCGGGGAGCAGTTCTTC.

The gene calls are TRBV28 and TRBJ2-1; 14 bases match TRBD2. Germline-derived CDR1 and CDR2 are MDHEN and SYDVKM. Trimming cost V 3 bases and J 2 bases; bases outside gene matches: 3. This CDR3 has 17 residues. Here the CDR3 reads CASSLGLAGVPYNEQFF. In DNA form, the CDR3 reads TGTGCCAGCAGTTTGGGACTAGCGGGAGTTCCCTACAATGAGCAGTTCTTC. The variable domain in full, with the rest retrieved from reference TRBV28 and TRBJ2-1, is DVKVTQSSRYLVKRTGEKVFLECVQDMDHENMFWYRQDPGLGLRLIYFSYDVKMKEKGDIPEGYSVSREKKERFSLILESASTNQTSMYLCASSLGLAGVPYNEQFFGPGTRLTVL.

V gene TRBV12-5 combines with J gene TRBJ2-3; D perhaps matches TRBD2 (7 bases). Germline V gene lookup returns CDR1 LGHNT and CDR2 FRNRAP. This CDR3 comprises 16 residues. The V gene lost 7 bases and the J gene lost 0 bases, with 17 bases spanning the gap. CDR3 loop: CASADWGGISTDTQYF. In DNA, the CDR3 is TGTGCTAGTGCCGACTGGGGGGGCATTAGCACAGATACGCAGTATTTT.

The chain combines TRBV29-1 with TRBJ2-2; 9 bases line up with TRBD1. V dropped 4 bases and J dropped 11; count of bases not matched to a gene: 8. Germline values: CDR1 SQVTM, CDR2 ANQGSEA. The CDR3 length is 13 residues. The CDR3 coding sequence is TGCAGCGTTGGGTCGGGACAGGGTTTTGAGCTGTTTTTT. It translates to CSVGSGQGFELFF.

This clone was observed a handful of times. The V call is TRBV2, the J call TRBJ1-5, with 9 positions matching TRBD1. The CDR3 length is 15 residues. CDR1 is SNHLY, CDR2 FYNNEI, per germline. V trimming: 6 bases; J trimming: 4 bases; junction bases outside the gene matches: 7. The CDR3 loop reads CASRGGQGFNQPQHF. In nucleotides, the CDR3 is TGTGCCAGCAGGGGGGGACAGGGTTTTAATCAGCCCCAGCATTTT.

CDR3 nucleotides: TGTGCCAGCAGCTTATTGGGCGGGAGTCTGTATGAGCAGTTCTTC. This translates into CASSLLGGSLYEQFF. V and J are TRBV7-3 and TRBJ2-1; TRBD2 agrees at 7 bases. The CDR3 is 15 amino acids. Germline CDR1 SGHTA, CDR2 FQGTGA. Trimming at V came to 2 bases and at J to 8 bases, leaving 9 bases not matched to a gene.

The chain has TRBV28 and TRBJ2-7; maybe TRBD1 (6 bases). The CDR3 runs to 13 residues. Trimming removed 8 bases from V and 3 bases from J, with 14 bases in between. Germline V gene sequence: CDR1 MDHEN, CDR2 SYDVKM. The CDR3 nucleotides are TGTGCCAGCTTAGACAGGACGAACTACGAGCAGTACTTC. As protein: CASLDRTNYEQYF.